This passage covers 5 T cell receptor beta chains from one sample sequenced in a study of T cell changes during pregnancy in multiple sclerosis (dated 2019 in TCRdb). To prepare the library, the immunoSEQ multiplex PCR assay was applied. TCRdb limited this immuneACCESS table to in-frame rearrangements with V and J called. A share of clones is missing; checked studies link under half to unresolved V genes, and the rest is unexplained. This sample comprises 25,000 to 35,000 clones, about nine tenths of them detected only once. In total, the top ten clones hold 3.5% to 4.5% of the sample. Sample: CD8+ T cells from peripheral blood mononuclear cells, taken in the second trimester of pregnancy. The source of these receptors is a female donor with multiple sclerosis, enrolled in a pregnancy study.

V usage is TRBV29-1 and J usage is TRBJ2-7, with 11 bases that match TRBD2. The CDR3 is made up of 15 amino acids. Trimming at V came to 6 bases and at J to 2 bases, leaving 9 bases not matched to a gene. Germline CDR1 SQVTM, CDR2 ANQGSEA. CDR3 nucleotides: TGCAGCGTCCTTTATAGCGGGAGGGTGGCCTACGAGCAGTACTTC. Protein: CSVLYSGRVAYEQYF.

The chain uses TRBV25-1 and TRBJ2-3; TRBD1 matches at 8 bases. This CDR3 region has 16 residues. Germline V lookup: CDR1 MGHDK, CDR2 SYGVNS. J gave up 0 bases and V 0 bases, and 2 bases lay outside the gene matches. The CDR3 spells CASSEYGQGSTDTQYF. The CDR3 DNA is TGTGCCAGCAGTGAATACGGACAGGGAAGCACAGATACGCAGTATTTT. The full variable domain, with the rest looked up from reference TRBV25-1 and TRBJ2-3, is EADIYQTPRYLVIGTGKKITLECSQTMGHDKMYWYQQDPGMELHLIHYSYGVNSTEKGDLSSESTVSRIRTEHFPLTLESARPSHTSQYLCASSEYGQGSTDTQYFGPGTRLTVL.

The chain is built from TRBV10-2 and TRBJ2-7; D not certain. V lost 6 bases and J lost 0, with 12 bases in between. This CDR3 has 14 residues. From germline, CDR1 is WSHSY and CDR2 SAAADI. The DNA of the CDR3 is TGCGCCAGCAGCACTACTGGATTCTCCTACGAGCAGTACTTC. Translated, it gives CASSTTGFSYEQYF.

The V and J genes are TRBV5-4 and TRBJ1-1; the D gene is possibly TRBD1 (5 bases). V was clipped by 4 bases and J by 7 bases, with 14 bases between them. In germline, CDR1 is SGHNT, CDR2 YYREEE (reference sequence). The CDR3 totals 13 residues. DNA of the CDR3: TGTGCCAGCAGCAGACAGCGGGGGTATGAAGCTTTCTTT. It encodes CASSRQRGYEAFF.

The J gene is TRBJ2-7, the V gene TRBV9; TRBD2 might be the D (5 bases). The germline V gene has CDR1 SGDLS and CDR2 YYNGEE. V dropped 4 bases and J dropped 8 bases, with 22 bases sitting between them. CDR3 size: 15 residues. The CDR3 sequence is CASSSRGTRLAQQYF. CDR3 nucleotide sequence: TGTGCCAGCAGCTCAAGAGGTACTAGGTTGGCCCAGCAGTACTTC.